Each of the 21 T cell receptor beta chains below was sequenced from the same sample in a study of cytomegalovirus exposure and HLA in healthy donors. With 60 Vbeta and 13 Jbeta primers, the PCR was carried out. Profiled with immunoSEQ multiplex PCR; TCRdb holds only in-frame clones, not every one. The sample includes around 200,000 clones, roughly 75% of them seen just once. Source material: PBMCs. The receptor set was obtained from a man aged 25-45 years in good health and CMV-seropositive.

V is TRBV7-2 and J is TRBJ2-3; D uncertain. The CDR3 is made up of 12 amino acids. Germline lookup yields CDR1 SGHTA and CDR2 FQGNSA. Trimming cost V 3 bases and J 4 bases, with 5 bases left between them. The CDR3: CASSFPSDTQYF. The CDR3 DNA reads TGTGCCAGCAGCTTCCCTTCAGATACGCAGTATTTT.

The rearrangement links TRBV7-6 to TRBJ1-4, with 8 bases lining up with TRBD1. The CDR3 spans 15 residues. V lost 5 bases and J lost 5; bases outside the gene matches: 7. Germline-derived CDR1 and CDR2 are SGHVS and FNYEAQ. The CDR3 nucleotides read TGTGCCAGCAGCCCGCGGACAGGGCGAAATGAAAAACTGTTTTTT. It encodes CASSPRTGRNEKLFF. The full variable domain, its missing parts supplied by reference TRBV7-6 and TRBJ1-4, is GAGVSQSPRYKVTKRGQDVALRCDPISGHVSLYWYRQALGQGPEFLTYFNYEAQQDKSGLPNDRFSAERPEGSISTLTIQRTEQRDSAMYRCASSPRTGRNEKLFFGSGTQLSVL.

The rearrangement uses TRBV6-6 and TRBJ2-7, with 12 bases fitting TRBD1. The trim removed 6 bases at V and 5 bases at J, leaving 5 bases unmatched. This CDR3 has 14 residues. Germline lookup yields CDR1 MNHNY and CDR2 SVGAGI (reference sequence). CDR3 in amino acids: CASRLGTGGHEQYF. The CDR3 DNA is TGTGCCAGCAGATTGGGGACAGGGGGCCACGAGCAGTACTTC.

This rearrangement joins TRBV15 to TRBJ2-5; tentatively, D is TRBD1 (6 bases). The DNA end is more similar to TRBJ2-7, so the J call may be wrong. CDR3 length: 14 residues. CDR1 is LNHNV, CDR2 YYDKDF, per germline (reference sequence). The CDR3, as DNA: TGTGCCACCAGCAGAGATACAGGGAATTACGAGCAGTACTTC. Amino acid sequence: CATSRDTGNYEQYF.

The chain recombines TRBV27 with TRBJ1-4; D gene unclear. Trimming pared 6 bases from V and 12 bases from J, leaving 17 bases between. The CDR3 contains 13 residues. Germline lookup yields CDR1 MNHEY and CDR2 SMNVEV (reference sequence). The CDR3 nucleotides are TGTGCCAGCAGCTGGGTTTTCGGGCGGGAACTGTTTTTT. Protein: CASSWVFGRELFF.

The chain recombines TRBV13 with TRBJ2-3; no firm D call. The CDR3 has 12 residues. Deletions cut 1 base from V and 7 bases from J, with 6 bases between. CDR1 is PRHDT, CDR2 FYEKMQ, per germline (reference sequence). CDR3 in DNA: TGTGCCAGCAGCTTAGAACAGAATACGCAGTATTTT. Protein: CASSLEQNTQYF.

The rearrangement joins TRBV6-1 to TRBJ1-6; D not resolved. Looked up from germline, CDR1 is MNHNS and CDR2 is SASEGT. V was cut by 6 bases and J by 9 bases, with 15 bases left in between. The CDR3 has 14 residues. The CDR3 DNA follows: TGTGCCAGCAGGGCCAGCGACGGAGCTTCACCCCTCCACTTT. It specifies CASRASDGASPLHF.

This chain links TRBV6-5 with TRBJ2-7, with D possibly TRBD1 on 5 matching bases. Trimming removed 6 bases from V and 1 base from J, with 10 bases in between. CDR1 is MNHEY and CDR2 is SVGAGI in the germline V gene. The CDR3 runs 13 residues. Here the CDR3 DNA reads TGTGCCAGCAGGTGGGGCCAATCCTACGAGCAGTACTTC. Protein sequence: CASRWGQSYEQYF.

The chain is built from TRBV9 and TRBJ2-1; 8 bases map to TRBD1. CDR3 length equals 14 residues. Germline CDR1 reads SGDLS; CDR2 reads YYNGEE. J gave up 10 bases and V 4 bases, and 10 bases lay outside the gene matches. In DNA form, the CDR3 reads TGTGCCAGCAGCCCCGGGACAGGCCGGGAGGAGCAGTTCTTC. Its protein product is CASSPGTGREEQFF.

V gene TRBV19 combines with J gene TRBJ1-1; D not certain. Trimming stripped 2 bases from V and 7 bases from J, with 5 bases between. The CDR3 covers 11 residues. CDR1 and CDR2 (germline): LNHDA, SQIVND (reference sequence). CDR3 loop: CASSILDEAFF. CDR3 nucleotide sequence: TGTGCCAGTAGTATATTAGATGAAGCTTTCTTT.

This clone was observed a few times. V usage is TRBV10-3 and J usage is TRBJ2-7, with 9 bases lining up with TRBD2. CDR3 length: 15 amino acids. Germline CDR1 and CDR2: ENHRY and SYGVKD. V trimming: 7 bases; J trimming: 5 bases; junction bases outside the gene matches: 12. In nucleotides, the CDR3 is TGTGCCATCACAGATGACGGGATAGCGGGAGACGAGCAGTACTTC. Translation: CAITDDGIAGDEQYF.

This clone turned up a few times. The V gene is TRBV27, the J gene TRBJ2-7; 10 nucleotides match TRBD2. Germline CDR1 reads MNHEY; CDR2 reads SMNVEV (reference sequence). The CDR3 covers 15 residues. Germline trimming cut 4 bases from V and 1 base from J; bases unmatched to any gene: 4. Here the CDR3 DNA reads TGTGCCAGCAGTTCGCGGACTAGCGGATCCTACGAGCAGTACTTC. It codes for CASSSRTSGSYEQYF.

CDR3 bases: TGCGCCAGCGGAGTTGTGTTTCTAGCGGGTGCCGACAATGAGCAGTTCTTC. It specifies CASGVVFLAGADNEQFF. V and J are TRBV4-3 and TRBJ2-1, with 8 bases that match TRBD2. This CDR3 is 17 amino acids long. The ends lost 8 bases at V and 5 bases at J; junction bases unmatched: 17. The V gene's germline CDR1 is LGHNA and CDR2 YSLEER.

In its sample, this clone was seen once. The V gene is TRBV5-4, the J gene TRBJ1-1; D is uncertain. Germline-derived CDR1 and CDR2 are SGHNT and YYREEE (reference sequence). The V end lost 0 bases, the J end lost 8 bases, and 11 bases lay between the germline ends. The CDR3 length is 13 residues. The CDR3 loop reads CASSLGTNREAFF. In DNA, the CDR3 is TGTGCCAGCAGCTTGGGGACTAATCGAGAAGCTTTCTTT.

This clone was counted between two and nine times. The chain combines TRBV29-1 with TRBJ2-1; 9 bases agree with TRBD1. The CDR3 sequence is 14 residues long. Germline V gives CDR1 SQVTM, CDR2 ANQGSEA. V trimming: 4 bases; J trimming: 8 bases; junction bases outside the gene matches: 9. The DNA for the CDR3 is TGCAGCGTTGGTGGGACAGGGAGCTGGGATGAGCAGTTCTTC. As protein: CSVGGTGSWDEQFF.

V and J are TRBV4-2 and TRBJ2-1, with 10 positions matching TRBD1. This CDR3 has 16 residues. Germline V gene lookup returns CDR1 LGHNA and CDR2 YNFKEQ. V lost 1 base and J lost 3; bases outside the gene matches: 3. CDR3 bases: TGTGCCAGCAGCCAAGTCCGGGACAGGGGCTACAATGAGCAGTTCTTC. It translates to CASSQVRDRGYNEQFF.

V usage is TRBV7-9 and J usage is TRBJ2-7; 9 positions match TRBD2. This CDR3 is 15 amino acids long. The trim removed 4 bases at V and 5 bases at J, leaving 9 bases unmatched. CDR1 is SEHNR, CDR2 FQNEAQ, per germline (reference sequence). The CDR3, as DNA: TGTGCCAGCAGCTCTTCGGGGGTAGCGGGAGACGAGCAGTACTTC. Residues: CASSSSGVAGDEQYF.

This clone was observed a few times. The rearrangement joins TRBV9 to TRBJ1-1; D not resolved. Trimming stripped 4 bases from V and 4 bases from J, with 11 bases between. Germline assignment: CDR1 SGDLS and CDR2 YYNGEE. The CDR3 extends over 13 amino acids. As DNA, the CDR3 is TGTGCCAGCAGCCCACTGCGGGGCACTGAAGCTTTCTTT. This sequence encodes CASSPLRGTEAFF.

The CDR3, as DNA: TGTGCCAGCAGCTTAGTAGCGGGAGTCCTCTACAATGAGCAGTTCTTC. Translated, it gives CASSLVAGVLYNEQFF. The chain is built from TRBV7-9 and TRBJ2-1; 9 nucleotides agree with TRBD2. The V segment lost 1 base and the J segment 3 bases; nucleotides outside the gene matches: 4. The germline CDR1 and CDR2 sequences are SEHNR and FQNEAQ (reference sequence). This CDR3 has 16 residues. The complete variable domain, with remaining parts taken from reference TRBV7-9 and TRBJ2-1, reads DTGVSQNPRHKITKRGQNVTFRCDPISEHNRLYWYRQTLGQGPEFLTYFQNEAQLEKSRLLSDRFSAERPKGSFSTLEIQRTEQGDSAMYLCASSLVAGVLYNEQFFGPGTRLTVL.

This sequence joins TRBV7-2 and TRBJ1-4; 7 bases are a match to TRBD1. The junction had 8 bases not matched to a gene; V was cut back by 4 bases and J by 6 bases. The CDR3 sequence is 15 residues long. Looked up from germline, CDR1 is SGHTA and CDR2 is FQGNSA. The CDR3 nucleotides are TGTGCCAGCAGCTACGGAGACAGGGATCATGAAAAACTGTTTTTT. It yields the protein CASSYGDRDHEKLFF.

A word on this clone: Germline and junction disagree at one end, which may indicate a read error. The chain joins TRBV9 to TRBJ2-1; the D gene is possibly TRBD2 (6 bases). This CDR3 comprises 15 residues. Germline CDR1 SGDLS, CDR2 YYNGEE. CDR3 region: CASRSLGGSSNEQFF. CDR3 in DNA: TGTGCCAGCAGAAGCTTGGGGGGATCCTCCAATGAGCAGTTCTTC.